The 25 T cell receptor beta chains below were found in one sample sequenced in a study of patients and donors after allogeneic stem cell transplantation. TCRdb passed the RT-PCR reads through MiXCR, listing each CDR3 protein once. The sample carries fewer than 25,000 distinct CDR3 sequences, approximately 42% recorded once. The sequencing sample was made of blood, either unsorted or a sorted T cell fraction (not recorded which). The source of these receptors is a human donor who was either an allogeneic HSCT recipient or a stem cell or donor lymphocyte infusion donor (not recorded which). It is not recorded whose cells these are; they may come from a transplant donor.

The chain carries TRBV5-1 and TRBJ1-5; D remains unclear. Germline CDR1 reads SGHRS; CDR2 reads YFSETQ. This CDR3 spans 13 amino acids. Trimming left V 1 base short and J 3 bases short, with 5 bases between. The CDR3 coding sequence is TGCGCCAGCAGCTTGTTTTCCAATCAGCCCCAGCATTTT. It is translated as CASSLFSNQPQHF.

The chain combines TRBV20-1 with TRBJ2-1, with 7 bases lining up with TRBD2. Germline CDR1 reads DFQATT; CDR2 reads SNEGSKA (reference sequence). Trimming at V came to 4 bases and at J to 4 bases, leaving 19 bases not matched to a gene. This CDR3 is 18 amino acids long. In nucleotides, the CDR3 is TGCAGTGCTATTTTAATGGAAAGGCGGGAGTATTGGTACAATGAGCAGTTCTTC. Encoded protein: CSAILMERREYWYNEQFF.

This chain uses TRBV29-1 with TRBJ1-2; unclear D gene. Trimming left V 3 bases short and J 4 bases short, with 15 bases between. The CDR3 covers 14 residues. Per germline, CDR1 SQVTM and CDR2 ANQGSEA. In DNA form, the CDR3 reads TGCAGCGTTGAGGCAGATAATTGGTCCTATGGCTACACCTTC. It codes for CSVEADNWSYGYTF.

This clonotype was observed a handful of times. This rearrangement joins TRBV18 to TRBJ1-2, with 7 positions matching TRBD1. The CDR3 consists of 15 residues. J was trimmed by 2 bases and V by 3 bases; bases with no gene match: 6. The V gene's germline CDR1 is KGHSH and CDR2 LQKENI. This CDR3 is CASSPGQQTNYGYTF. The CDR3 DNA sequence: TGTGCCAGCTCACCGGGACAGCAGACGAACTATGGCTACACCTTC.

This clonotype was recorded a few times. The chain recombines TRBV5-1 with TRBJ1-6; D is ambiguous. V was cut by 0 bases and J by 8 bases, with 6 bases left in between. The germline CDR1 and CDR2 sequences are SGHRS and YFSETQ. CDR3 size: 13 residues. The DNA of the CDR3 is TGCGCCAGCAGCTTGGCCGGGTATTCACCCCTCCACTTT. Translated, it gives CASSLAGYSPLHF.

This clonotype was counted between two and nine times. The chain links TRBV5-1 to TRBJ2-7; 11 nucleotides line up with TRBD1. Germline assignment: CDR1 SGHRS and CDR2 YFSETQ. This CDR3 has 17 amino acids. The V segment lost 3 bases and the J segment 2 bases; nucleotides outside the gene matches: 10. The CDR3 sequence: CASSYRTGGYSAYEQYF. CDR3 DNA sequence: TGCGCCAGCAGCTATCGGACAGGGGGCTATAGCGCCTACGAGCAGTACTTC. Supplemented by reference TRBV5-1 and TRBJ2-7, the full variable domain reads KAGVTQTPRYLIKTRGQQVTLSCSPISGHRSVSWYQQTPGQGLQFLFEYFSETQRNKGNFPGRFSGRQFSNSRSEMNVSTLELGDSALYLCASSYRTGGYSAYEQYFGPGTRLTVT.

This clonotype has only a few counts. The chain is built from TRBV5-1 and TRBJ1-3; D remains unclear. The V end was cut by 1 base, the J end by 0 bases, with 8 bases between. Germline CDR1 and CDR2: SGHRS and YFSETQ. CDR3 length equals 15 residues. For the CDR3, the DNA is TGCGCCAGCAGCTTGAGAGGATCCTCTGGAAACACCATATATTTT. As protein: CASSLRGSSGNTIYF. The full variable domain, rest sourced from reference TRBV5-1 and TRBJ1-3, is KAGVTQTPRYLIKTRGQQVTLSCSPISGHRSVSWYQQTPGQGLQFLFEYFSETQRNKGNFPGRFSGRQFSNSRSEMNVSTLELGDSALYLCASSLRGSSGNTIYFGEGSWLTVV.

The chain employs TRBV7-9 and TRBJ1-6; D possibly corresponds to TRBD1 (5 bases). Germline V lookup: CDR1 SEHNR, CDR2 FQNEAQ (reference sequence). This CDR3 region has 15 residues. Trimming took off 1 base at V and 5 bases at J, with 9 bases between the two ends. The CDR3 sequence: CASSLGGGNNSPLHF. CDR3 bases: TGTGCCAGCAGCTTAGGTGGGGGAAATAATTCACCCCTCCACTTT.

This clonotype was counted between two and nine times. The chain recombines TRBV20-1 with TRBJ2-2, with a weak D call TRBD2 (6 bases). Germline V lookup: CDR1 DFQATT, CDR2 SNEGSKA (reference sequence). The CDR3 spans 12 residues. The ends were cut back, 7 bases at V and 6 bases at J, with 12 bases in the middle. The CDR3 sequence is CSGGTPPGELFF. CDR3 bases: TGCAGTGGCGGGACTCCCCCCGGGGAGCTGTTTTTT.

The chain has TRBV11-2 and TRBJ1-1, with D perhaps matching TRBD1 (5 bases). Trimming removed 5 bases at V and 4 bases at J, with 14 bases between. From germline, CDR1 is SGHAT and CDR2 FQNNGV. The CDR3 is made up of 14 amino acids. The CDR3 DNA reads as TGTGCCAGCAGCCTTTGGGAGGGACCCACTGAAGCTTTCTTT. Amino acids: CASSLWEGPTEAFF. The full variable domain, completed using reference TRBV11-2 and TRBJ1-1, is EAGVAQSPRYKIIEKRQSVAFWCNPISGHATLYWYQQILGQGPKLLIQFQNNGVVDDSQLPKDRFSAERLKGVDSTLKIQPAKLEDSAVYLCASSLWEGPTEAFFGQGTRLTVV.

This clonotype came up a few times. This chain uses TRBV7-9 with TRBJ2-5; either TRBD1 or TRBD2 may supply D (5 bases each). The germline V gene encodes CDR1 SEHNR and CDR2 FQNEAQ (reference sequence). V was shortened by 1 base and J by 3 bases, with 6 bases between the two germline ends. The CDR3 contains 13 residues. The CDR3 bases are TGTGCCAGCAGCTTAGGGGGGAAAGAGACCCAGTACTTC. Amino acids: CASSLGGKETQYF.

The chain carries TRBV5-5 and TRBJ2-3; D gene ambiguous. The CDR3 contains 15 residues. Per the germline V gene, CDR1 is SGHKS and CDR2 is YYEKEE (reference sequence). With 1 base removed from V and 1 base from J, the gap between germline ends came to 10 bases. The CDR3 nucleotides read TGTGCCAGCAGCTTGAGGCGAGGCCGCACAGATACGCAGTATTTT. It specifies CASSLRRGRTDTQYF.

This clonotype was picked up many times. Relative to the germline gene, one junction end is altered; a read error may explain this. This chain joins TRBV12-3 or TRBV12-4 and TRBJ1-3; the match to TRBD1 covers 9 bases. This CDR3 is built from 12 residues. CDR3 in DNA: TGTGCCAGCAGTCAAGACCCGTACAGGGGGCATTTT. Translating gives CASSQDPYRGHF.

The chain couples TRBV5-1 to TRBJ2-2, with 8 positions matching TRBD2. Unmatched junction bases numbered 6, after V lost 5 bases and J lost 6 bases. The CDR3 consists of 14 residues. The germline V gene encodes CDR1 SGHRS and CDR2 YFSETQ. CDR3 nucleotide sequence: TGCGCCAGCAGTCCGGGAGGGAAGTCCGGGGAGCTGTTTTTT. It specifies CASSPGGKSGELFF.

This clonotype was picked up a small number of times. V usage is TRBV10-2 and J usage is TRBJ1-6; 7 nucleotides line up with TRBD1. Per the germline V gene, CDR1 is WSHSY and CDR2 is SAAADI. The CDR3 covers 12 residues. The trim removed 8 bases at V and 9 bases at J, leaving 4 bases unmatched. This chain's CDR3 is CASQSGGSPLHF. The CDR3 coding sequence is TGCGCCAGCCAGTCAGGGGGTTCACCCCTCCACTTT.

This clonotype was picked up a small number of times. J is TRBJ2-5 and V is TRBV14; 10 positions match TRBD1. The V gene's germline CDR1 is SGHDN and CDR2 FVKESK. The V gene end was trimmed by 2 bases and the J gene end by 5 bases; junction bases not matched to a gene: 2. The CDR3 runs to 14 residues. DNA for the CDR3: TGTGCCAGCAGCCAAATGGGACAGGGGGAGACCCAGTACTTC. As protein: CASSQMGQGETQYF.

DNA of the CDR3: TGTGCCAGCCGTTGGGAAGGTGAGCAGTTCTTC. It translates to CASRWEGEQFF. The rearrangement uses TRBV28 and TRBJ2-1; D remains unclear. Trimming cost V 8 bases and J 9 bases, with 11 bases left between them. The length of the CDR3 is 11 residues. The V gene's germline CDR1 is MDHEN and CDR2 SYDVKM.

The chain has TRBV7-3 and TRBJ2-1; possible D gene TRBD1, 6 bases. The CDR3 runs 16 residues. V was trimmed by 5 bases and J by 2 bases, leaving 16 bases between them. Germline CDR1 SGHTA, CDR2 FQGTGA. CDR3 residues: CASSPWGPPAYNEQFF. The CDR3 DNA reads as TGTGCCAGCAGCCCCTGGGGGCCCCCTGCCTACAATGAGCAGTTCTTC. Combining the CDR3 with reference TRBV7-3 and TRBJ2-1 gives the whole variable domain GAGVSQTPSNKVTEKGKYVELRCDPISGHTALYWYRQSLGQGPEFLIYFQGTGAADDSGLPNDRFFAVRPEGSVSTLKIQRTERGDSAVYLCASSPWGPPAYNEQFFGPGTRLTVL.

This chain links TRBV7-9 with TRBJ2-6; D remains ambiguous. This CDR3 has 15 amino acids. V was trimmed by 3 bases and J by 0 bases, leaving 6 bases between them. The germline V gene has CDR1 SEHNR and CDR2 FQNEAQ (reference sequence). In nucleotides, the CDR3 is TGTGCCAGCAGCTTTCCATACTCTGGGGCCAACGTCCTGACTTTC. This gives the protein CASSFPYSGANVLTF.

The J gene is TRBJ1-4, the V gene TRBV12-3 or TRBV12-4, with 7 nucleotides matching TRBD1. Losses at the gene ends were 5 bases for V and 4 bases for J; bases not matched to a gene: 4. The CDR3 is 14 amino acids. CDR3 in amino acids: CASSGDSLNEKLFF. DNA of the CDR3: TGTGCCAGCAGTGGGGACAGCCTTAATGAAAAACTGTTTTTT.

This clonotype appeared many times. J is TRBJ1-2 and V is TRBV6-6; 12 bases align to TRBD1. The CDR3 sequence is 16 residues long. J was trimmed by 6 bases and V by 0 bases; bases with no gene match: 5. The germline gives CDR1 MNHNY, CDR2 SVGAGI (reference sequence). The CDR3 DNA reads TGTGCCAGCAGTTACTCGTGGGGACAGGGGGCTCATGGCTACACCTTC. Translating gives CASSYSWGQGAHGYTF.

In nucleotides, the CDR3 is TGTGCCTCCGGGACAGGGGGAAATGAAAAACTGTTTTTT. Its translation is CASGTGGNEKLFF. The V call is TRBV10-3, the J call TRBJ1-4; 11 bases agree with TRBD1. Germline V gene lookup returns CDR1 ENHRY and CDR2 SYGVKD. Losses at the gene ends were 11 bases for V and 5 bases for J; bases not matched to a gene: 4. The CDR3 has 13 residues.

This clonotype has more than one count but fewer than ten. The genes are TRBV7-9 and TRBJ2-1, with TRBD2 identical over 12 bases. This CDR3 spans 16 amino acids. Per germline, CDR1 SEHNR and CDR2 FQNEAQ (reference sequence). V was pared by 5 bases and J by 7 bases, with 9 bases of the junction left unmatched. The CDR3: CASSTNLAGGPNEQFF. In DNA form, the CDR3 reads TGTGCCAGCAGCACCAACCTAGCGGGGGGGCCAAATGAGCAGTTCTTC.

This chain uses TRBV5-6 with TRBJ1-1; D perhaps matches TRBD1 (6 bases). This CDR3 region has 17 residues. With 4 bases removed from V and 0 bases from J, the gap between germline ends came to 19 bases. Germline CDR1 reads SGHDT; CDR2 reads YYEEEE. Written as DNA, the CDR3 is TGTGCCAGCAGCCGCGTGGGTCAGGGGAGGATGAACACTGAAGCTTTCTTT. This codes for CASSRVGQGRMNTEAFF.

This clonotype was seen at least ten times. The V and J genes are TRBV5-1 and TRBJ1-2; D is possibly TRBD1 (6 bases). V lost 2 bases and J 2 bases, leaving 10 bases between the germline ends. In germline, CDR1 is SGHRS, CDR2 YFSETQ. The CDR3 spans 14 residues. The CDR3 sequence: CASSFTGTNYGYTF. The CDR3 DNA sequence: TGCGCCAGCAGCTTTACAGGGACCAACTATGGCTACACCTTC. The entire variable domain, with the rest obtained from reference TRBV5-1 and TRBJ1-2, is as follows: KAGVTQTPRYLIKTRGQQVTLSCSPISGHRSVSWYQQTPGQGLQFLFEYFSETQRNKGNFPGRFSGRQFSNSRSEMNVSTLELGDSALYLCASSFTGTNYGYTFGSGTRLTVV.